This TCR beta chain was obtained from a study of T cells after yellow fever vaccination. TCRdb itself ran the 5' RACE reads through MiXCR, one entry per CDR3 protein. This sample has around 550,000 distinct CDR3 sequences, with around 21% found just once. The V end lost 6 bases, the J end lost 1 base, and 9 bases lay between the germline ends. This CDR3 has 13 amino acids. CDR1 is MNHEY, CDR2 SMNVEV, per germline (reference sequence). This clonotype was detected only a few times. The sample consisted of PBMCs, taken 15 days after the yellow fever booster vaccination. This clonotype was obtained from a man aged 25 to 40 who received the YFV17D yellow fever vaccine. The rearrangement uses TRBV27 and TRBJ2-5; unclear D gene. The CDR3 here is CASRYSLQETQYF. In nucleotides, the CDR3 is TGTGCCAGCAGATATAGCCTCCAAGAGACCCAGTACTTC.